The 26 T cell receptor beta chains below all came from one sample that was sequenced in a study of blood T cell repertoires in COVID-19. Using immunoSEQ multiplex PCR, the repertoire was profiled, and TCRdb retains in-frame clones only, with some absent. Of some 170,000 clones in the sample, around 85% were seen once. The sequenced sample consisted of peripheral blood. Every receptor here comes from a woman aged 60 to 75 with acute or convalescent COVID-19.

Only a few counts were recorded for this clone. This sequence joins TRBV19 and TRBJ2-2, with 9 nucleotides matching TRBD1. Germline-derived CDR1 and CDR2 are LNHDA and SQIVND (reference sequence). The ends lost 7 bases at V and 5 bases at J; junction bases unmatched: 5. The CDR3 has 14 amino acids. DNA for the CDR3: TGTGCCAGTACCGGGACAGGGCGAACCGGGGAGCTGTTTTTT. It codes for CASTGTGRTGELFF.

As concerns this clone: At one of its ends the junction is not consistent with the germline gene, which may arise from a read error. This chain connects TRBV7-9 to TRBJ2-7; TRBD2 matches at 8 bases. Germline CDR1 reads SEHNR; CDR2 reads FQNEAQ (reference sequence). The CDR3 spans 12 residues. The DNA for the CDR3 is TGTGCCAGCAGCTTACCGGGAGGGCCCCAAGACTTC. Translated, it gives CASSLPGGPQDF.

The chain uses TRBV28 and TRBJ2-2; a possible D gene is TRBD1 (5 bases). Germline-derived CDR1 and CDR2 are MDHEN and SYDVKM. With 5 bases removed from V and 7 bases from J, the gap between germline ends came to 14 bases. This CDR3 has 14 amino acids. As DNA, the CDR3 is TGTGCCAGCAGTCCTCATCAGGGATTCGGGGAGCTGTTTTTT. It specifies CASSPHQGFGELFF.

V and J are TRBV3-1 (or the pseudogene TRBV3-2) and TRBJ1-2; 9 positions match TRBD1. V was pared by 2 bases and J by 7 bases, with 8 bases of the junction left unmatched. The CDR3 loop spans 15 amino acids. CDR1 LGHDT and CDR2 YNNKEL come from the germline V gene (reference sequence). The CDR3 spells CASSQSHRGQLGYTF. Written as DNA, the CDR3 is TGTGCCAGCAGCCAATCACACAGGGGGCAACTTGGCTACACCTTC.

J is TRBJ1-2 and V is TRBV12-3 or TRBV12-4, with unresolved D. The CDR3 length is 13 residues. The V and J ends lost 3 bases and 1 base respectively, with 6 bases between them. The CDR3 DNA is TGTGCCAGCAGTTTTGGGCATAACTATGGCTACACCTTC. Translating gives CASSFGHNYGYTF.

This rearrangement joins TRBV29-1 to TRBJ1-5, with TRBD1 matching over 9 bases. The V gene end was trimmed by 4 bases and the J gene end by 4 bases; junction bases not matched to a gene: 2. Looked up from germline, CDR1 is SQVTM and CDR2 is ANQGSEA. The CDR3 contains 13 residues. CDR3 bases: TGCAGCGTTGGGACAGGGGTAAATCAGCCCCAGCATTTT. Amino acids: CSVGTGVNQPQHF. Combining the CDR3 with reference TRBV29-1 and TRBJ1-5 gives the whole variable domain SAVISQKPSRDICQRGTSLTIQCQVDSQVTMMFWYRQQPGQSLTLIATANQGSEATYESGFVIDKFPISRPNLTFSTLTVSNMSPEDSSIYLCSVGTGVNQPQHFGDGTRLSIL.

This chain joins TRBV7-9 and TRBJ1-1; D is possibly TRBD1 (6 bases). CDR3 length: 13 amino acids. Trimming shortened V by 7 bases and J by 4 bases, and 13 bases separated the two germline ends. Germline values: CDR1 SEHNR, CDR2 FQNEAQ (reference sequence). This chain's CDR3 is CASNFQGFTEAFF. The CDR3 region has the DNA TGTGCCAGCAACTTTCAGGGGTTCACTGAAGCTTTCTTT.

This clone was observed a single time. The sample has other DNA sequences that encode this CDR3 too. The chain carries TRBV12-3 or TRBV12-4 and TRBJ1-3; no firm D call. V lost 3 bases and J 1 base, leaving 4 bases between the germline ends. The CDR3 loop spans 13 amino acids. The CDR3, as DNA: TGTGCCAGCAGTTTTGTATCTGGAAACACCATATATTTT. As protein: CASSFVSGNTIYF.

This clone was seen only once. This chain links TRBV5-1 with TRBJ1-2; TRBD1 might be the D (5 bases). Germline values: CDR1 SGHRS, CDR2 YFSETQ. V lost 0 bases and J 2 bases, leaving 14 bases between the germline ends. The CDR3 loop spans 16 amino acids. CDR3 residues: CASSLGATGLNYGYTF. The DNA of the CDR3 is TGCGCCAGCAGCTTGGGGGCTACGGGACTCAACTATGGCTACACCTTC.

V is TRBV27 and J is TRBJ1-5; TRBD1 is a possible D gene (6 bases). This CDR3 has 15 residues. The germline V gene encodes CDR1 MNHEY and CDR2 SMNVEV (reference sequence). The V end lost 4 bases, the J end lost 3 bases, and 13 bases lay between the germline ends. In DNA, the CDR3 is TGTGCCAGCAGTTCAATTACAGGGTACAATCAGCCCCAGCATTTT. Translation gives CASSSITGYNQPQHF.

V and J are TRBV6-1 and TRBJ2-7, with D perhaps matching TRBD1 (6 bases). This CDR3 contains 14 residues. The V gene's germline CDR1 is MNHNS and CDR2 SASEGT. Between the trimmed V and J ends, which lost 1 base and 5 bases, there was a span of 12 bases. The CDR3 coding sequence is TGTGCCAGCAGTGAAGTAGGCAGGGGCCACGAGCAGTACTTC. Translated, it gives CASSEVGRGHEQYF.

This clone came up once. This sequence joins TRBV9 and TRBJ2-7; the D is unclear. Trimming shortened V by 3 bases and J by 8 bases, and 15 bases separated the two germline ends. Germline CDR1 reads SGDLS; CDR2 reads YYNGEE. The CDR3 contains 13 residues. DNA for the CDR3: TGTGCCAGCAGCGCCAGACCGACGAGGAAGCAGTACGTC. This sequence encodes CASSARPTRKQYV.

This clone was recorded only once. The chain links TRBV12-5 to TRBJ1-4; TRBD1 matches at 10 bases. Germline CDR1 is LGHNT and CDR2 is FRNRAP. The ends lost 4 bases at V and 8 bases at J; junction bases unmatched: 13. This CDR3 comprises 17 residues. The CDR3 DNA sequence: TGTGCTAGTGGTTACCGGACAGGGGGAAGGACGGTGGAAAAACTGTTTTTT. Amino acid sequence: CASGYRTGGRTVEKLFF.

The chain links TRBV5-1 to TRBJ2-1; the D gene is possibly TRBD2 (6 bases). Germline V gives CDR1 SGHRS, CDR2 YFSETQ. The V gene lost 2 bases and the J gene lost 8 bases, with 17 bases spanning the gap. The CDR3 length is 15 residues. CDR3 in DNA: TGCGCCAGCAGCTTAGGGAGCGGGTCGAGGGATGAGCAGTTCTTC. This translates into CASSLGSGSRDEQFF.

As DNA, the CDR3 is TGTGCCAGCAGTTTAGGGCGTAGCAATCAGCCCCAGCATTTT. Translation gives CASSLGRSNQPQHF. The rearrangement uses TRBV28 and TRBJ1-5; D remains unclear. CDR1 MDHEN and CDR2 SYDVKM come from the germline V gene. This CDR3 contains 14 residues. V was cut by 2 bases and J by 0 bases, with 5 bases left in between.

This sequence joins TRBV4-1 and TRBJ1-2, with a weak D call TRBD1 (6 bases). With 0 bases removed from V and 8 bases from J, the gap between germline ends came to 13 bases. The length of the CDR3 is 14 residues. Germline V lookup: CDR1 MGHRA, CDR2 YSYEKL. In DNA form, the CDR3 reads TGCGCCAGCAGCCAAGATCCCAGGGGCAGGGGCTACACCTTC. It translates to CASSQDPRGRGYTF.

V gene TRBV6-1 combines with J gene TRBJ1-4; D not resolved. Looked up from germline, CDR1 is MNHNS and CDR2 is SASEGT. The CDR3 is 13 amino acids. Trimming stripped 2 bases from V and 5 bases from J, with 6 bases between. CDR3 region: CASSELLNEKLFF. In DNA form, the CDR3 reads TGTGCCAGCAGTGAACTGCTAAATGAAAAACTGTTTTTT.

This sequence joins TRBV19 and TRBJ2-4, with D maybe TRBD1 (6 bases). CDR1 is LNHDA and CDR2 is SQIVND in the germline V gene (reference sequence). Trimming shortened V by 5 bases and J by 15 bases, and 20 bases separated the two germline ends. The CDR3 covers 13 residues. CDR3 amino acids: CASSLGQLTLLYF. CDR3 coding DNA: TGTGCCAGTAGTCTTGGACAGCTAACTCTCCTGTACTTC.

The CDR3 here is CASSGDFYEQYF. For the CDR3, the DNA is TGTGCCAGCAGCGGGGACTTTTACGAGCAGTACTTC. The rearrangement joins TRBV6-5 to TRBJ2-7, with D tentatively TRBD2 (6 bases). Trimming stripped 6 bases from V and 4 bases from J, with 10 bases between. The germline V gene has CDR1 MNHEY and CDR2 SVGAGI. This CDR3 region has 12 residues.

The rearrangement uses TRBV7-9 and TRBJ2-7; 8 nucleotides line up with TRBD2. The CDR3 has 14 amino acids. The V gene end was trimmed by 5 bases and the J gene end by 2 bases; junction bases not matched to a gene: 5. Germline V gene sequence: CDR1 SEHNR, CDR2 FQNEAQ (reference sequence). CDR3 sequence: CASSPHGGAYEQYF. The CDR3 coding sequence is TGTGCCAGCAGCCCCCACGGGGGGGCCTACGAGCAGTACTTC.

This clone was counted once. The rearrangement joins TRBV15 to TRBJ1-1; D is ambiguous. The germline gives CDR1 LNHNV, CDR2 YYDKDF (reference sequence). V lost 0 bases and J lost 7, with 6 bases in between. The CDR3 is 12 amino acids. The CDR3 region has the DNA TGTGCCACCAGCAGAGAACTAGGTGAAGCTTTCTTT. Its protein product is CATSRELGEAFF.

The rearrangement joins TRBV28 to TRBJ1-2; 8 nucleotides align to TRBD1. Germline V gives CDR1 MDHEN, CDR2 SYDVKM. The CDR3 spans 13 residues. With V trimmed by 5 bases and J by 4 bases, 3 bases remained unmatched. CDR3 loop: CASSTGGGYGYTF. DNA for the CDR3: TGTGCCAGCAGTACAGGGGGAGGCTATGGCTACACCTTC.

The V gene is TRBV3-1 (or the pseudogene TRBV3-2), the J gene TRBJ1-6, with TRBD1 matching 12 bases. Germline V gene data show CDR1 as LGHDT and CDR2 as YNNKEL (reference sequence). The CDR3 spans 16 residues. The trim removed 3 bases at V and 10 bases at J, leaving 7 bases unmatched. CDR3 in DNA: TGTGCCAGCAGCCAGGGACAGGGGGCACCGGGGTCACCCCTCCACTTT. Protein: CASSQGQGAPGSPLHF.

The V and J genes are TRBV6-5 and TRBJ1-2; D uncertain. V was pared by 2 bases and J by 0 bases, with 10 bases between. CDR3 length equals 15 residues. The germline gives CDR1 MNHEY, CDR2 SVGAGI. DNA for the CDR3: TGTGCCAGCAGTTACGCTCCTACGTCTAACTATGGCTACACCTTC. Residues: CASSYAPTSNYGYTF.

V usage is TRBV18 and J usage is TRBJ1-2; the match to TRBD1 covers 7 bases. CDR1 and CDR2 from the germline V gene are KGHSH and LQKENI. J lost 7 bases, V lost 3 bases, and 5 bases had no gene match. The CDR3 extends over 13 amino acids. This CDR3 is CASSPDRASGYTF. In DNA, the CDR3 is TGTGCCAGCTCACCTGACAGGGCCTCTGGCTACACCTTC.

V is TRBV7-3 and J is TRBJ1-2, with 7 bases identical to TRBD1. The V and J ends lost 1 base and 4 bases, in that order; junction bases with no gene match: 3. CDR1 SGHTA and CDR2 FQGTGA come from the germline V gene. This CDR3 is 14 amino acids long. CDR3 sequence: CASSLSGQAYGYTF. The CDR3 nucleotides are TGTGCCAGCAGCTTAAGCGGACAGGCCTATGGCTACACCTTC.